This TCR beta chain was observed in a study of T-cell memory formation after mild COVID-19. J lost 0 bases, V lost 0 bases, and 13 bases had no gene match. The CDR3 is 19 amino acids. Germline V gene sequence: CDR1 SGDLS, CDR2 YYNGEE. Using its own MiXCR run on the 5' RACE reads, TCRdb lists one record per CDR3 protein. The sample includes around 110,000 distinct CDR3 sequences, approximately 15% of them seen just once. In this sample, this clonotype turned up a few times. The sequence came from an adult woman who had mild COVID-19 (a few samples of this study predate the infection). Cell type and time point are not known. The gene calls are TRBV9 and TRBJ2-3; 7 bases align to TRBD2. The sample comprised PBMCs or a T cell subset sorted from them (not recorded which). The CDR3 DNA follows: TGTGCCAGCAGCGTAGAAGGTGGAGGCGGGGGAGCTAGCACAGATACGCAGTATTTT. Protein sequence: CASSVEGGGGGASTDTQYF.